What follows are 21 T cell receptor beta chains derived from one specimen sequenced in a study of T cell changes during pregnancy in multiple sclerosis. The table came from immunoSEQ multiplex PCR; TCRdb's copy has only in-frame clones and leaves some out. The table lists around 35,000 clones, 80% to 95% of them singletons. The material was CD4+ T cells from peripheral blood mononuclear cells, obtained in the third trimester of pregnancy. The receptors originated from a female donor in good health, enrolled as a control in a pregnancy study.

The V gene is TRBV7-8, the J gene TRBJ2-5; TRBD1 agrees at 7 bases. J lost 5 bases, V lost 4 bases, and 19 bases had no gene match. CDR1 is SGHVS and CDR2 is FQNEAQ in the germline V gene. This CDR3 is built from 18 residues. CDR3 amino acids: CASSSGTVYRALVETQYF. The CDR3 nucleotides read TGTGCCAGCAGCTCGGGGACAGTCTATAGGGCCTTGGTGGAGACCCAGTACTTC.

V usage is TRBV18 and J usage is TRBJ1-3; D remains ambiguous. The germline gives CDR1 KGHSH, CDR2 LQKENI. The CDR3 covers 16 residues. V was shortened by 3 bases and J by 3 bases, with 15 bases between the two germline ends. CDR3 region: CASSPPRPSGGNTIYF. The DNA for the CDR3 is TGTGCCAGCTCACCCCCCAGACCCTCAGGTGGAAACACCATATATTTT.

This rearrangement joins TRBV2 to TRBJ2-2; D is uncertain. V shed 7 bases and J shed 0 bases, with 12 bases lying between them. Germline CDR1 SNHLY, CDR2 FYNNEI. There are 15 residues in the CDR3. CDR3 sequence (DNA): TGTGCCAGCATTGCAGGCACCGCGAACACCGGGGAGCTGTTTTTT. Amino acid sequence: CASIAGTANTGELFF.

The DNA for the CDR3 is TGTGCCAGCAGCTTGGAAGCGCGCGGAGGGACAGATACGCAGTATTTT. Its protein is CASSLEARGGTDTQYF. This chain uses TRBV5-4 with TRBJ2-3; D perhaps matches TRBD2 (6 bases). The CDR3 is 16 amino acids. Trimming took off 0 bases at V and 3 bases at J, with 14 bases between the two ends. The V gene's germline CDR1 is SGHNT and CDR2 YYREEE (reference sequence).

This sequence joins TRBV6-5 and TRBJ1-2, with a possible D match to TRBD1 (5 bases). Germline values: CDR1 MNHEY, CDR2 SVGAGI. The CDR3 consists of 15 residues. V was shortened by 4 bases and J by 7 bases, with 19 bases between the two germline ends. The CDR3 sequence is CASSFSFTGGVGYTF. The CDR3 DNA follows: TGTGCCAGCAGTTTTTCTTTTACGGGAGGGGTTGGCTACACCTTC.

This chain uses TRBV5-1 with TRBJ2-5, with D perhaps matching TRBD2 (6 bases). V was cut by 0 bases and J by 0 bases, with 18 bases left in between. This CDR3 has 18 residues. Germline CDR1 is SGHRS and CDR2 is YFSETQ. CDR3 region: CASSLGWMAGRNQETQYF. CDR3 nucleotides: TGCGCCAGCAGCTTGGGGTGGATGGCGGGGAGAAACCAAGAGACCCAGTACTTC.

CDR3 amino acids: CASSLGANTGELFF. CDR3 nucleotides: TGTGCCAGCAGCTTGGGGGCCAACACCGGGGAGCTGTTTTTT. This chain links TRBV5-6 with TRBJ2-2; D is ambiguous. Germline assignment: CDR1 SGHDT and CDR2 YYEEEE. V was pared by 0 bases and J by 2 bases, with 5 bases between. The CDR3 consists of 14 residues.

This CDR3 is CASSQNRDISTDTQYF. For the CDR3, the DNA is TGCGCCAGCAGCCAAAACCGGGACATCAGCACAGATACGCAGTATTTT. This chain joins TRBV4-3 and TRBJ2-3, with a tentative D call TRBD1 (6 bases). V was clipped by 2 bases and J by 0 bases, with 12 bases between them. The CDR3 covers 16 residues. Germline V gene data show CDR1 as LGHNA and CDR2 as YSLEER.

The chain recombines TRBV5-1 with TRBJ2-3, with 7 bases aligning to TRBD1. Germline assignment: CDR1 SGHRS and CDR2 YFSETQ. This CDR3 comprises 15 residues. Unmatched junction bases numbered 6, after V lost 4 bases and J lost 1 base. In nucleotides, the CDR3 is TGCGCCAGCAGCGCTCGACAGGGTGGCACAGATACGCAGTATTTT. Encoded protein: CASSARQGGTDTQYF. Drawing the rest from reference TRBV5-1 and TRBJ2-3, the complete variable domain is KAGVTQTPRYLIKTRGQQVTLSCSPISGHRSVSWYQQTPGQGLQFLFEYFSETQRNKGNFPGRFSGRQFSNSRSEMNVSTLELGDSALYLCASSARQGGTDTQYFGPGTRLTVL.

The chain couples TRBV5-1 to TRBJ2-7; a possible D gene is TRBD1 (5 bases). Germline CDR1 SGHRS, CDR2 YFSETQ. CDR3 length equals 16 residues. The V gene lost 3 bases and the J gene lost 1 base, with 17 bases spanning the gap. As DNA, the CDR3 is TGCGCCAGCAGCTCCACAAACTGGGGCAATTCCTACGAGCAGTACTTC. The encoded protein is CASSSTNWGNSYEQYF.

The chain is built from TRBV19 and TRBJ2-2; TRBD2 matches at 7 bases. Germline values: CDR1 LNHDA, CDR2 SQIVND (reference sequence). This CDR3 is built from 16 residues. The V and J ends lost 4 bases and 2 bases, in that order; junction bases with no gene match: 7. CDR3: CASSTRTSINTGELFF. The CDR3 DNA reads TGTGCCAGTAGTACACGGACTAGTATAAACACCGGGGAGCTGTTTTTT.

V and J are TRBV11-2 and TRBJ2-7; tentative D call: TRBD1 (6 bases). This CDR3 has 14 residues. Trimming removed 1 base from V and 6 bases from J, with 13 bases in between. Germline CDR1 SGHAT, CDR2 FQNNGV. Here the CDR3 DNA reads TGTGCCAGCAGCTTAGGGGGGCTAAAGGGCGAGCAGTACTTC. Translation gives CASSLGGLKGEQYF. Full variable domain (outside the CDR3, taken from reference TRBV11-2 and TRBJ2-7): EAGVAQSPRYKIIEKRQSVAFWCNPISGHATLYWYQQILGQGPKLLIQFQNNGVVDDSQLPKDRFSAERLKGVDSTLKIQPAKLEDSAVYLCASSLGGLKGEQYFGPGTRLTVT.

The rearrangement links TRBV4-3 to TRBJ2-2; 9 nucleotides match TRBD2. The V and J ends lost 0 bases and 5 bases, in that order; junction bases with no gene match: 10. Germline CDR1 is LGHNA and CDR2 is YSLEER. The CDR3 sequence is 18 residues long. The CDR3 region is CASSQDIPAGGRTGELFF. For the CDR3, the DNA is TGCGCCAGCAGCCAAGACATCCCCGCGGGGGGGCGTACCGGGGAGCTGTTTTTT.

This clone is a singleton in its sample. The chain has TRBV7-2 and TRBJ2-3, with 11 bases identical to TRBD2. Trimming cost V 5 bases and J 1 base; bases outside gene matches: 8. This CDR3 region has 17 residues. Germline loops: CDR1 SGHTA, CDR2 FQGNSA. CDR3 loop: CASSLRLAGGRTDTQYF. In DNA form, the CDR3 reads TGTGCCAGCAGCCTTCGCCTAGCGGGGGGCCGCACAGATACGCAGTATTTT.

This clone is a singleton in its sample. A junction end diverges from the germline sequence, so it may reflect a read error. The chain has TRBV10-3 and TRBJ2-7, with 9 positions matching TRBD1. The CDR3 loop spans 13 amino acids. Germline CDR1 and CDR2: ENHRY and SYGVKD. CDR3 nucleotides: TGTGCCATCAGTGATTTTTCCGGGACAGGGATTTGGTTC. It is translated as CAISDFSGTGIWF.

The chain uses TRBV19 and TRBJ1-1; 8 bases are a match to TRBD1. Trimming cost V 5 bases and J 0 bases; bases outside gene matches: 8. From germline, CDR1 is LNHDA and CDR2 SQIVND (reference sequence). The CDR3 covers 16 residues. This CDR3 is CASSWQGAMMNTEAFF. CDR3 DNA: TGTGCCAGTAGTTGGCAGGGGGCTATGATGAACACTGAAGCTTTCTTT.

The rearrangement links TRBV6-6 to TRBJ2-5; D is ambiguous. Germline lookup yields CDR1 MNHNY and CDR2 SVGAGI (reference sequence). V was pared by 6 bases and J by 5 bases, with 7 bases between. The CDR3 contains 11 residues. This CDR3 is CASSELETQYF. In DNA, the CDR3 is TGTGCCAGCAGCGAACTGGAGACCCAGTACTTC.

J is TRBJ2-7 and V is TRBV30, with D unclear. CDR3 size: 12 residues. Trimming took off 5 bases at V and 3 bases at J, with 11 bases between the two ends. Germline V gene lookup returns CDR1 GTSNPN and CDR2 SVGIG (reference sequence). In DNA form, the CDR3 reads TGTGCCTGGGGCGGTGTGGGCTACGAGCAGTACTTC. It codes for CAWGGVGYEQYF. Based on the CDR3 plus reference TRBV30 and TRBJ2-7, the full variable domain is SQTIHQWPATLVQPVGSPLSLECTVEGTSNPNLYWYRQAAGRGLQLLFYSVGIGQISSEVPQNLSASRPQDRQFILSSKKLLLSDSGFYLCAWGGVGYEQYFGPGTRLTVT.

The chain carries TRBV6-6 and TRBJ1-1, with D tentatively TRBD1 (6 bases). V lost 9 bases, J lost 1 base, and 18 bases lay in between. The CDR3 has 15 residues. Germline-derived CDR1 and CDR2 are MNHNY and SVGAGI (reference sequence). The chain's CDR3 is CASTTGRGPNTEAFF. CDR3 bases: TGTGCCAGTACCACAGGGAGGGGTCCGAACACTGAAGCTTTCTTT.

In its sample, this clone was seen once. The chain's CDR3 is CASSTDNNEKLFF. The CDR3 DNA reads TGCGCCAGCAGCACCGACAATAATGAAAAACTGTTTTTT. The J gene is TRBJ1-4, the V gene TRBV5-1, with unresolved D. V was shortened by 4 bases and J by 4 bases, with 8 bases between the two germline ends. The CDR3 sequence is 13 residues long. Germline lookup yields CDR1 SGHRS and CDR2 YFSETQ.

This clone was recorded once. V gene TRBV19 combines with J gene TRBJ1-2; the match to TRBD1 covers 9 bases. This CDR3 contains 14 residues. The J segment lost 5 bases and the V segment lost 4 bases, leaving 5 bases of the junction unmatched. CDR1 is LNHDA and CDR2 is SQIVND in the germline V gene (reference sequence). CDR3 in amino acids: CASSTGQGRYGYTF. The CDR3 DNA is TGTGCCAGTAGTACGGGACAGGGCCGGTATGGCTACACCTTC. Full variable domain (outside the CDR3, taken from reference TRBV19 and TRBJ1-2): DGGITQSPKYLFRKEGQNVTLSCEQNLNHDAMYWYRQDPGQGLRLIYYSQIVNDFQKGDIAEGYSVSREKKESFPLTVTSAQKNPTAFYLCASSTGQGRYGYTFGSGTRLTVV.